The 6 T cell receptor beta chains in this list originate from one sample, sequenced in a study of identical twins. TCRdb used MiXCR to reprocess the 5' RACE reads, holding one entry per CDR3 protein. The sample consists of 400,000 to 650,000 distinct CDR3 sequences, 22% of them appearing once. Another study also made use of these data, one on T cells expressing NK-cell markers.

The source material was CD4+ T cells sorted from blood. The receptors were sampled from a woman in her late teens or twenties in good health.

Only a few counts were recorded for this clonotype. The rearrangement uses TRBV5-1 and TRBJ2-1; 7 nucleotides match TRBD1. The ends lost 0 bases at V and 5 bases at J; junction bases unmatched: 2. The CDR3 has 14 residues. CDR1 SGHRS and CDR2 YFSETQ come from the germline V gene. The CDR3: CASSLEGAHNEQFF. In DNA form, the CDR3 reads TGCGCCAGCAGCTTGGAGGGGGCCCACAATGAGCAGTTCTTC. Drawing the rest from reference TRBV5-1 and TRBJ2-1, the complete variable domain is KAGVTQTPRYLIKTRGQQVTLSCSPISGHRSVSWYQQTPGQGLQFLFEYFSETQRNKGNFPGRFSGRQFSNSRSEMNVSTLELGDSALYLCASSLEGAHNEQFFGPGTRLTVL.

This clonotype has just a few counts. The gene calls are TRBV20-1 and TRBJ2-7; D is perhaps TRBD2 (6 bases). The ends were cut back, 3 bases at V and 2 bases at J, with 23 bases in the middle. The CDR3 runs 17 residues. Germline-derived CDR1 and CDR2 are DFQATT and SNEGSKA (reference sequence). Written as DNA, the CDR3 is TGCAGTGCTAGGGGTCACGGTTTGGCTAGCGTGGCCTACGAGCAGTACTTC. This gives the protein CSARGHGLASVAYEQYF.

This clonotype was observed many times. V gene TRBV9 combines with J gene TRBJ2-3; the match to TRBD2 covers 15 bases. In germline, CDR1 is SGDLS, CDR2 YYNGEE. The CDR3 length is 16 residues. Trimming took 3 bases from V and 3 from J; bases not matched to a gene: 2. The CDR3, as DNA: TGTGCCAGCAGCGGCGGACTAGCGGGAGGGACAGATACGCAGTATTTT. Translation gives CASSGGLAGGTDTQYF.

CDR3 sequence: CASSEQDYGYTF. The CDR3 coding sequence is TGTGCCAGCAGCGAACAGGACTATGGCTACACCTTC. The genes are TRBV6-5 and TRBJ1-2, with D maybe TRBD1 (5 bases). V shed 6 bases and J shed 3 bases, with 8 bases lying between them. CDR1 and CDR2 from the germline V gene are MNHEY and SVGAGI. The CDR3 loop spans 12 amino acids.

CDR3 region: CASSLGGQPLETQYF. The CDR3 bases are TGTGCCAGCAGCTTGGGGGGACAGCCTTTAGAGACCCAGTACTTC. The chain joins TRBV5-4 to TRBJ2-5; 7 bases agree with TRBD1. The CDR3 length is 15 residues. The germline gives CDR1 SGHNT, CDR2 YYREEE (reference sequence). Unmatched junction bases numbered 6, after V lost 0 bases and J lost 4 bases.

This clonotype was seen at least ten times. The genes are TRBV12-3 or TRBV12-4 and TRBJ2-7, with D hard to call. The CDR3 covers 13 residues. Trimming stripped 5 bases from V and 2 bases from J, with 10 bases between. The CDR3 DNA is TGTGCCAGCAGTAGACAAGGGACCTACGAGCAGTACTTC. It is translated as CASSRQGTYEQYF.